Given below is one T cell receptor beta chain in context. Its recognized antigen is unknown. No much larger clone is present one base from it, and per-base qualities are unavailable. The data were taken from a study of blood T cell repertoires in COVID-19 (dated by TCRdb to the early 2020s). Background for the entire study: Samples from collaborators originated in the United States, Italy and Spain and spanned both the acute and convalescent phases of COVID-19. Nearly every sample came with metadata listing a de-identified subject ID, COVID-19 status, age in years and sex. Samples came from the ongoing ImmuneRACE study (first 160 participants) plus 1,254 subjects from 6 global collaborators. The dataset comprised deeply sampled blood TCRbeta repertoires from subjects exposed to, actively infected with, or recovered from COVID-19. HLA class I and class II types, where available, came from metadata supplied by the sample provider rather than from assay-based typing. The repertoires were made available in a free public database intended to serve as a resource for research on the immune response to SARS-CoV-2. The prospective study material was composed of cDNA or gDNA derived from T cells, B-cell-depleted T cells, or PBMCs.

Collaborating institutions collected whole blood in K2EDTA tubes following their own protocols. For TCRbeta analysis, collaborators shipped samples as frozen whole blood, isolated PBMCs, or DNA extracted from either of those sample types. Per the germline V gene, MNHNS is the CDR1 and SASEGT is the CDR2. The CDR3 covers 14 residues, taking in both the cysteine and the phenylalanine. CDR3 DNA only is kept here, 42 bases in frame from base 1. At the junction V is shortened by 3 bases and J by 6 bases, with 12 bases in between. What the work shows at the level of the full study, not this receptor alone: How much clinical and demographic metadata was included differed by source and by participant, and the metadata was provided uncurated.

The immunoSEQ Assay, a bias-controlled multiplex PCR, was used to amplify TCRbeta CDR3 regions from genomic DNA. From the authors' description of their analysis: Within the assay, amplification of reference gene primers was used to estimate how many nucleated cells each sample contained. Sequence reads were collapsed and filtered to measure the absolute abundance of every unique TCRbeta CDR3 rearrangement. For each sample, productive Simpson clonality was calculated by taking the square root of Simpson's diversity index across productive rearrangements. TCRdb took this table from immuneACCESS and kept in-frame rearrangements with V and J called. Such tables lack part of the clones; where checked against another copy, unresolved V genes explain under half of the gap, and the rest is unexplained. The DNA gave D and trimming, while V, J and clone size come from that table. Present in this sample are about 25,000 clones, over 75% of which were seen just once. Approximately 18% of the sample comes from the top ten.

This receptor chain uses TRBV6-1 and TRBJ1-5; no confident D gene assignment can be made. The sequence derives from a woman of 80 years or more with acute or convalescent COVID-19. Input material: peripheral blood. The CDR3: CASSEGFGSQPQHF. The DNA sequence is given as TGTGCCAGCAGTGAGGGGTTCGGGAGTCAGCCCCAGCATTTT.